These T cell receptor beta chains were read from a single sample in a study of T-cell memory formation after mild COVID-19. TCRdb re-called the 5' RACE reads with MiXCR, one entry per CDR3 protein. The sample has about 560,000 distinct CDR3 sequences; under 20% are singletons. The sequenced sample consisted of PBMCs or a T cell subset sorted from them (not recorded which). Receptors were obtained from an adult woman who had mild COVID-19 (a few samples of this study predate the infection). Cell type and time point are not known. CDR3s include the opening cysteine and the closing phenylalanine or tryptophan. A D gene is named only where the DNA matches it firmly. Clone size is shown for a subset of rows, as once, few, many or a class of expanded clone.

D: -
V: TRBV5-6
size: -
J: TRBJ1-3
DNA: TGTGCCAGCAGCTTGGTAAAGGGATACACCATATATTTT
CDR3: CASSLVKGYTIYF

D: TRBD2
V: TRBV30
size: few
J: TRBJ2-5
DNA: TGTGCCTGGACCCTAGCGGGGGGGGATGAGACCCAGTACTTC
CDR3: CAWTLAGGDETQYF

D: -
V: TRBV10-3
size: -
J: TRBJ1-2
DNA: TGTGCCATCAGTGAGCCGGGACAACAAGGCTACACCTTC
CDR3: CAISEPGQQGYTF

D: -
V: TRBV7-8
size: -
J: TRBJ1-3
DNA: TGTGCCAGCAGCTTAGAAGGACTAGATGGAAACACCATATATTTT
CDR3: CASSLEGLDGNTIYF

D: TRBD1
V: TRBV5-6
size: few
J: TRBJ1-2
DNA: TGTGCCAGCAGCTCACTGACAGGGAATGGCTACACCTTC
CDR3: CASSSLTGNGYTF

D: -
V: TRBV15
size: many
J: TRBJ2-3
DNA: TGTGCCGCCGACAGGGGGTCTTCCCTAGCGGGAGATACGCAGTATTTT
CDR3: CAADRGSSLAGDTQYF

D: -
V: TRBV7-9
size: few
J: TRBJ1-1
DNA: TGTGCCAGCAGCTTAAAGGGCCAGTACACTGAAGCTTTCTTT
CDR3: CASSLKGQYTEAFF

D: -
V: TRBV4-1
size: -
J: TRBJ2-3
DNA: TGCGCCAGCAGCCAAGTGGGCCAGACAGATACGCAGTATTTT
CDR3: CASSQVGQTDTQYF

D: TRBD1
V: TRBV5-1
size: few
J: TRBJ2-7
DNA: TGCGCCAGCAGCGAGAGGACAGGGGGCTACGAGCAGTACTTC
CDR3: CASSERTGGYEQYF

D: -
V: TRBV5-1
size: -
J: TRBJ1-1
DNA: TGCGCCAGCAGCTTGAACAGGATATCTGAAGCTTTCTTT
CDR3: CASSLNRISEAFF

D: -
V: TRBV5-1
size: many
J: TRBJ2-7
DNA: TGCGCCAGCAGCTTGGAGGGTAACTCCTACGAGCAGTACTTC
CDR3: CASSLEGNSYEQYF

D: -
V: TRBV27
size: -
J: TRBJ1-4
DNA: TGTGCCAGCAGTTTGCGGGGGCGGGCTGAAAAACTGTTTTTT
CDR3: CASSLRGRAEKLFF

D: TRBD2
V: TRBV7-9
size: many
J: TRBJ2-1
DNA: TGTGCCAGCAGCTTAGGTGCGGGAGGGCCAGGAAATGAGCAGTTCTTC
CDR3: CASSLGAGGPGNEQFF

D: -
V: TRBV12-3/TRBV12-4
size: few
J: TRBJ1-5
DNA: TGTGCCAGCACTCTAGGGGGGCATCAGCCCCAGCATTTT
CDR3: CASTLGGHQPQHF

D: -
V: TRBV4-2
size: few
J: TRBJ1-1
DNA: TGTGCCAGCAGCCGGGTCCGGGGGACTGAAGCTTTCTTT
CDR3: CASSRVRGTEAFF